This entry describes one T cell receptor beta chain. The target antigen is unknown. Regions amplified from RNA transcripts were the TCR beta CDR3 regions. The HTBI primer set was used in a first-round RT-PCR of the TCR CDR3. TCRdb analysed the multiplex PCR reads with MiXCR anew, one entry per CDR3 protein. This table has roughly 750,000 distinct CDR3 sequences, 15% to 20% appearing once. The CDR3 spans 16 residues. V was cut by 5 bases and J by 0 bases, with 16 bases left in between. Germline CDR1 MNHEY, CDR2 SMNVEV (reference sequence). These data belong to a study of T cells in Graves' hyperthyroidism and ophthalmopathy. At the level of the study: Initial diagnosis, before any treatment, was when peripheral blood was collected. Study-level points and caveats: For ophthalmopathy, model prediction preceded onset by a median about 6.4 months.

The study defined stable Graves' hyperthyroidism as no ophthalmopathy progression within 18 months. The sample consisted of blood. The V and J genes are TRBV27 and TRBJ1-2, with TRBD1 as a possible D gene (6 bases). The clonotype comes from a man aged 18 to 30 with Graves' hyperthyroidism. As DNA, the CDR3 is TGTGCCAGCAGTACCCTTCGGGACACACCTAACTATGGCTACACCTTC. It specifies CASSTLRDTPNYGYTF.